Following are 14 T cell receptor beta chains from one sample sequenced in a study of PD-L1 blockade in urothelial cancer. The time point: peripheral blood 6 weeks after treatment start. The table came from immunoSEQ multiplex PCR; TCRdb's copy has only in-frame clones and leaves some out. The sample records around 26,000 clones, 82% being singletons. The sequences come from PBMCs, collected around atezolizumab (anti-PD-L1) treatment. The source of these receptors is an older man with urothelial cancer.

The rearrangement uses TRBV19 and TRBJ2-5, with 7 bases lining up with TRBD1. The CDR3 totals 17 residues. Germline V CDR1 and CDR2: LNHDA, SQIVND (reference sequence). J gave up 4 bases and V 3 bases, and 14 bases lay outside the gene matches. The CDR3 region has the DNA TGTGCCAGTAGTATCCCGTTGACAGGGTCATCGGCAGAGACCCAGTACTTC. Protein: CASSIPLTGSSAETQYF. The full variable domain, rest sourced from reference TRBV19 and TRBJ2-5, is DGGITQSPKYLFRKEGQNVTLSCEQNLNHDAMYWYRQDPGQGLRLIYYSQIVNDFQKGDIAEGYSVSREKKESFPLTVTSAQKNPTAFYLCASSIPLTGSSAETQYFGPGTRLLVL.

CDR3 residues: CASSYQGRGREKLFF. Written as DNA, the CDR3 is TGTGCCAGCAGTTACCAAGGCAGGGGGCGCGAAAAACTGTTTTTT. The genes are TRBV6-5 and TRBJ1-4; 8 positions match TRBD1. This CDR3 contains 15 residues. Trimming cost V 2 bases and J 8 bases; bases outside gene matches: 7. Germline-derived CDR1 and CDR2 are MNHEY and SVGAGI.

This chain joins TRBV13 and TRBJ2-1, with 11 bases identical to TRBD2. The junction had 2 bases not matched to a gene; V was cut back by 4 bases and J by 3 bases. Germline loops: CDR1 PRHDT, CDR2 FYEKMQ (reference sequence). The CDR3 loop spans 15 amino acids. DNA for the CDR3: TGTGCCAGCAGCTCGACTAGCGGGAACTACAATGAGCAGTTCTTC. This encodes CASSSTSGNYNEQFF.

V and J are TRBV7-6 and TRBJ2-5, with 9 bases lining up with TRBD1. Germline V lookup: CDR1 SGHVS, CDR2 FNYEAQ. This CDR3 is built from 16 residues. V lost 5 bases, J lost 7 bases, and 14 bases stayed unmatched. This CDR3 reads CASSQVPGQGTWTQYF. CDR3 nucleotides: TGTGCCAGCAGCCAGGTACCGGGACAGGGAACCTGGACCCAGTACTTC.

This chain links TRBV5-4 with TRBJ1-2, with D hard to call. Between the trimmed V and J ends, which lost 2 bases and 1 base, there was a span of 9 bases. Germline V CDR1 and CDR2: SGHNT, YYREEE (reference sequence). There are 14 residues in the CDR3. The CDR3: CASSFGGLNYGYTF. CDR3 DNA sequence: TGTGCCAGCAGCTTCGGCGGACTTAACTATGGCTACACCTTC.

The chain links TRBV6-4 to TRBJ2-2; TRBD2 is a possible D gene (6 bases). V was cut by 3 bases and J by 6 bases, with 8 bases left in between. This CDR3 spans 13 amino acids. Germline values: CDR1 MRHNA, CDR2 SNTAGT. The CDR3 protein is CASSEGGAGELFF. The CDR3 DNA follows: TGTGCCAGCAGTGAGGGGGGAGCCGGGGAGCTGTTTTTT.

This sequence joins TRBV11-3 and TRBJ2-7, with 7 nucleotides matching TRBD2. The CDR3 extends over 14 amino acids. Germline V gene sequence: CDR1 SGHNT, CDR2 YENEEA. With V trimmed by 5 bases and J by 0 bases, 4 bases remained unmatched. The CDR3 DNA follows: TGTGCCAGCAGCCCCGGGGGGAACTCCTACGAGCAGTACTTC. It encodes CASSPGGNSYEQYF. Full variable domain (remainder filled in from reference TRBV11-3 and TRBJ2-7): EAGVVQSPRYKIIEKKQPVAFWCNPISGHNTLYWYLQNLGQGPELLIRYENEEAVDDSQLPKDRFSAERLKGVDSTLKIQPAELGDSAVYLCASSPGGNSYEQYFGPGTRLTVT.

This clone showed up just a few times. DNA of the CDR3: TGTGCCAGCAGCTTTTCAAGCGTTTCGGGGGCTTTCTTT. This translates into CASSFSSVSGAFF. The chain has TRBV11-2 and TRBJ1-1; D gene uncertain. From germline, CDR1 is SGHAT and CDR2 FQNNGV. This CDR3 comprises 13 residues. The germline V and J ends were trimmed by 3 bases and 11 bases, with 16 bases remaining between them.

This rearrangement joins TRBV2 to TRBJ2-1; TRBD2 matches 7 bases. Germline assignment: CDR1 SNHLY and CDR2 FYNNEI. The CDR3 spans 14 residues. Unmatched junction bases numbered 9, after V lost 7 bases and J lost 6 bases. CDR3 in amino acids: CASMATSLINEQFF. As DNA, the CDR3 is TGTGCCAGCATGGCGACTAGCTTAATCAATGAGCAGTTCTTC.

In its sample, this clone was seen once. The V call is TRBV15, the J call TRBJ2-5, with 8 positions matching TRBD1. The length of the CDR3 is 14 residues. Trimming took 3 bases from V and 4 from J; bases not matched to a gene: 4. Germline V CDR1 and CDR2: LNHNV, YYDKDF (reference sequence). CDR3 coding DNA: TGTGCCACCAGCAGGGACAGGGTGGTAGAGACCCAGTACTTC. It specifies CATSRDRVVETQYF.

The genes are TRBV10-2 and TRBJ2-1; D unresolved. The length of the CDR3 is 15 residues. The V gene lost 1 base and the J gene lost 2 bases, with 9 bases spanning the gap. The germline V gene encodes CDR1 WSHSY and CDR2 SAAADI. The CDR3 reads CASSELGMTYNEQFF. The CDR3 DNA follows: TGCGCCAGCAGTGAGTTGGGCATGACCTACAATGAGCAGTTCTTC.

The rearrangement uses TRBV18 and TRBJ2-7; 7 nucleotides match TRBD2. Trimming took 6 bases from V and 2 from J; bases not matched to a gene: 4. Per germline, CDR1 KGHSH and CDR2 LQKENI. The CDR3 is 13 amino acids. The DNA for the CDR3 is TGTGCCAGCTCCCCTAGCGGTACCTACGAGCAGTACTTC. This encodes CASSPSGTYEQYF.

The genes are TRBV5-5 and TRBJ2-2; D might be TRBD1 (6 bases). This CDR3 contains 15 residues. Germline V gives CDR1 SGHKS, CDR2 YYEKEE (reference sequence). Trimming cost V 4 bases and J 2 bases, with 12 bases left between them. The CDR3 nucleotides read TGTGCCAGCAGCCCTCGGACAGCTAACACCGGGGAGCTGTTTTTT. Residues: CASSPRTANTGELFF.

CDR3 bases: TGTGCCAGCAGCCGGACGGGAACTCTCTATGAGCAGTTCTTC. This codes for CASSRTGTLYEQFF. The gene calls are TRBV11-2 and TRBJ2-1; D is perhaps TRBD2 (5 bases). Germline lookup yields CDR1 SGHAT and CDR2 FQNNGV. The length of the CDR3 is 14 residues. Trimming stripped 5 bases from V and 8 bases from J, with 16 bases between.